A selection of T cell receptor beta chains follows, all from one sample in a study of blood T cell repertoires in COVID-19. The table came from immunoSEQ multiplex PCR; TCRdb's copy has only in-frame clones and leaves some out. Among fewer than 150,000 clones, approximately 84% were seen once, and the ten largest hold approximately 4%. The source material was PBMCs or T cells enriched from blood (not recorded which). These receptors were obtained from a middle-aged man in a cohort exposed to, infected with or recovered from COVID-19 (not recorded which). The CDR3 runs from the conserved cysteine through the conserved F or W. The D gene is left open where the match is weak. Rows give clone size only sometimes, using once, few, many, or a class for an expanded clone.

TRBD2	TRBV5-1	TRBJ2-5	.	TGCGCCAGCAGCTCCGGGACTAGCGGGGTTCCCGGGGAGACCCAGTACTTC	CASSSGTSGVPGETQYF
.	TRBV4-1	TRBJ1-1	once	TGCGCCAGCAGCCAAGATTTCGGAGCCTTTGAAGCTTTCTTT	CASSQDFGAFEAFF
TRBD2	TRBV7-2	TRBJ2-5	.	TGTGCCAGCAGCCTACTTCGGGCTAGCGGGGGGCCCTGGCAAGAGACCCAGTACTTC	CASSLLRASGGPWQETQYF
TRBD2	TRBV28	TRBJ2-1	.	TGTGCCAGCAGAGGGACTAGCGTCCAGGGGCCCTACAATGAGCAGTTCTTC	CASRGTSVQGPYNEQFF
.	TRBV29-1	TRBJ1-1	.	TGCAGCGTTTTGTTAGCTGAAGCTTTCTTT	CSVLLAEAFF
.	TRBV24-1	TRBJ2-6	.	TGTGCCACCAGTGATGGGACAATCGGTGGGGCCAACGTCCTGACTTTC	CATSDGTIGGANVLTF
.	TRBV2	TRBJ1-2	.	TGTGCCAGCAGTGAAGCCAGGGAGGACACCTTC	CASSEAREDTF
TRBD2	TRBV3-1/TRBV3-2	TRBJ2-6	.	TGTGCCAGCAGCCAAGAGATCGCGGGGGGCAGCTCTGGGGCCAACGTCCTGACTTTC	CASSQEIAGGSSGANVLTF
.	TRBV6-5	TRBJ2-7	.	TGTGCCAGCAGCCCCGGGACTGCCTCTAACGAGCAGTACTTC	CASSPGTASNEQYF
TRBD1	TRBV6-5	TRBJ1-2	.	TGTGCCAGCAGGGTCACAGGGGGTGGCTACACCTTC	CASRVTGGGYTF
.	TRBV5-1	TRBJ2-7	.	TGCGCCAGCAGCTCGGGGGGCTCCGAGCAGTACTTC	CASSSGGSEQYF
.	TRBV28	TRBJ1-2	.	TGTGCCAGCACCAACCAGGGTATGGGAGGCTACACCTTC	CASTNQGMGGYTF
.	TRBV18	TRBJ1-2	few	TGTGCCAGCTCTTACGCTCAGGGGTTTGGCTACACCTTC	CASSYAQGFGYTF
.	TRBV6-1	TRBJ1-2	.	TGTGCCAGCAGTGGACTTGGGGGCAGCACTTGGGGTGGCTACACCTTC	CASSGLGGSTWGGYTF
.	TRBV6-5	TRBJ2-3	.	TGTGCCAGCAGTTCTCTGACGCGGGATACGCAGTATTTT	CASSSLTRDTQYF
.	TRBV6-2/TRBV6-3	TRBJ1-1	once	TGTGCCAGCAGTTACGCCCGGGACACGAACACTGAAGCTTTCTTT	CASSYARDTNTEAFF
.	TRBV5-1	TRBJ2-5	.	TGCGCCAGCGATGGGGGCAGTCGGGAGACCCAGTACTTC	CASDGGSRETQYF
TRBD1	TRBV30	TRBJ1-2	.	TGTGCCTGGAGTGTCAGTCAGGGGGCTTTCGATGGCTACACCTTC	CAWSVSQGAFDGYTF
.	TRBV7-8	TRBJ1-5	.	TGTGCCAGCAGCTCTGAGTCGGGGATCAGCAATCAGCCCCAGCATTTT	CASSSESGISNQPQHF
TRBD1	TRBV4-1	TRBJ2-2	.	TGCGCCAGCAGCCAAGTTCCGGGACAGGTCACCGGGGAGCTGTTTTTT	CASSQVPGQVTGELFF
.	TRBV7-9	TRBJ1-1	.	TGTGCCAGCAGCTTGGAGGCCGTGAACACTGAAGCTTTCTTT	CASSLEAVNTEAFF
TRBD1	TRBV9	TRBJ1-2	.	TGTGCCAGCAGCGGGACAGGGGGGATTGGTGCAAATGGCTACACCTTC	CASSGTGGIGANGYTF
TRBD1	TRBV15	TRBJ2-7	.	TGTGCCACCAGCAGAGGGACAGGGGTTTACGAGCAGTACTTC	CATSRGTGVYEQYF
.	TRBV7-2	TRBJ2-3	.	TGTGCCAGCAGCTTAGAATTGGGGGGGGCGACAGATACGCAGTATTTT	CASSLELGGATDTQYF
.	TRBV27	TRBJ1-1	.	TGTGCCAGCATTGACTCATATGAAGCTTTCTTT	CASIDSYEAFF
TRBD2	TRBV4-2	TRBJ2-1	.	TGTGCCAGCGGCCTAGCGGGGGATTACAATGAGCAGTTCTTC	CASGLAGDYNEQFF
.	TRBV29-1	TRBJ1-2	once	TGCAGCGCAGAAGGGAGGCATGGCTACACCTTC	CSAEGRHGYTF